This paragraph covers one TCR beta chain sequence. The entry originates in a study of cytomegalovirus exposure and HLA in healthy donors. PCR primers comprised 60 Vbeta and 13 Jbeta primers. Sequenced by immunoSEQ multiplex PCR; TCRdb stores in-frame clones only, minus some. The table lists approximately 190,000 clones. The specimen sequenced was PBMCs. The origin of this receptor is a man between 25 and 39 years old in good health and CMV-seronegative.

The CDR3 DNA reads TGTGCCAGCAGCTCCATGACAGGGGGATTCGCTGAAGCTTTCTTT. Translating gives CASSSMTGGFAEAFF. The genes are TRBV11-3 and TRBJ1-1, with 9 bases aligning to TRBD1. Germline V CDR1 and CDR2: SGHNT, YENEEA. J lost 6 bases, V lost 4 bases, and 9 bases had no gene match. The CDR3 contains 15 residues.